These 28 T cell receptor beta chains share one sample of origin, sequenced in a study of blood T cell repertoires in COVID-19. This table comes from immunoSEQ multiplex PCR, and its TCRdb copy is limited to in-frame clones, with some not included. The sample lists about 140,000 clones; over 60% were seen once. The material sequenced was peripheral blood. All receptors come from a woman in her forties or fifties with active or convalescent COVID-19.

This clone came up once. The chain couples TRBV19 to TRBJ1-5; 7 nucleotides align to TRBD1. The J segment lost 3 bases and the V segment lost 5 bases, leaving 7 bases of the junction unmatched. CDR1 and CDR2 from the germline V gene are LNHDA and SQIVND (reference sequence). There are 15 residues in the CDR3. This chain's CDR3 is CASSPPTGVNQPQHF. The DNA for the CDR3 is TGTGCCAGTAGTCCCCCTACAGGGGTCAATCAGCCCCAGCATTTT. Filled out from reference TRBV19 and TRBJ1-5, the complete variable domain reads DGGITQSPKYLFRKEGQNVTLSCEQNLNHDAMYWYRQDPGQGLRLIYYSQIVNDFQKGDIAEGYSVSREKKESFPLTVTSAQKNPTAFYLCASSPPTGVNQPQHFGDGTRLSIL.

This chain links TRBV7-2 with TRBJ2-5, with 7 bases that match TRBD1. Unmatched junction bases numbered 7, after V lost 1 base and J lost 5 bases. From germline, CDR1 is SGHTA and CDR2 FQGNSA. This CDR3 contains 15 residues. DNA of the CDR3: TGTGCCAGCAGCTTAGTCACAGGGGTAGGGGAGACCCAGTACTTC. Its translation is CASSLVTGVGETQYF.

The chain has TRBV3-1 (or the pseudogene TRBV3-2) and TRBJ1-2; D ambiguous. The CDR3 is 13 amino acids. The germline V and J ends were trimmed by 3 bases and 8 bases, with 13 bases remaining between them. CDR1 LGHDT and CDR2 YNNKEL come from the germline V gene (reference sequence). DNA for the CDR3: TGTGCCAGCAGCCACTACGGGATGGGAGGCTACACCTTC. This sequence encodes CASSHYGMGGYTF.

V usage is TRBV19 and J usage is TRBJ1-5; a weak D match, TRBD1 (6 bases). Per the germline V gene, CDR1 is LNHDA and CDR2 is SQIVND (reference sequence). The V end was cut by 5 bases, the J end by 7 bases, with 9 bases between. The CDR3 is 12 residues long. The CDR3 spells CASSGRGQPQHF. The DNA of the CDR3 is TGTGCCAGTAGTGGGAGGGGGCAGCCCCAGCATTTT.

J is TRBJ1-4 and V is TRBV15, with D possibly matching TRBD1 (5 bases). The CDR3 is 14 amino acids. Trimming shortened V by 0 bases and J by 8 bases, and 10 bases separated the two germline ends. CDR1 is LNHNV and CDR2 is YYDKDF in the germline V gene (reference sequence). In DNA, the CDR3 is TGTGCCACCAGCAGAGATCGGGGGAACGAAAAACTGTTTTTT. The encoded protein is CATSRDRGNEKLFF. The full variable domain, completed using reference TRBV15 and TRBJ1-4, is DAMVIQNPRYQVTQFGKPVTLSCSQTLNHNVMYWYQQKSSQAPKLLFHYYDKDFNNEADTPDNFQSRRPNTSFCFLDIRSPGLGDTAMYLCATSRDRGNEKLFFGSGTQLSVL.

The genes are TRBV7-2 and TRBJ2-2, with a tentative D call TRBD2 (5 bases). Germline lookup yields CDR1 SGHTA and CDR2 FQGNSA. Trimming removed 4 bases from V and 7 bases from J, with 10 bases in between. The CDR3 has 13 amino acids. The CDR3 bases are TGTGCCAGCAGCTCCGTAGCGTTCGGGGAGCTGTTTTTT. Encoded protein: CASSSVAFGELFF. Variable domain in full (rest from reference TRBV7-2 and TRBJ2-2): GAGVSQSPSNKVTEKGKDVELRCDPISGHTALYWYRQSLGQGLEFLIYFQGNSAPDKSGLPSDRFSAERTGGSVSTLTIQRTQQEDSAVYLCASSSVAFGELFFGEGSRLTVL.

V usage is TRBV18 and J usage is TRBJ2-4, with D possibly being TRBD1 (6 bases). Germline V gene data show CDR1 as KGHSH and CDR2 as LQKENI. This CDR3 is 15 amino acids long. V dropped 4 bases and J dropped 5 bases, with 15 bases sitting between them. The CDR3 sequence: CASSLSPQGQNIQYF. The DNA for the CDR3 is TGTGCCAGCTCACTTTCTCCACAGGGCCAAAACATTCAGTACTTC.

The rearrangement joins TRBV6-5 to TRBJ2-5; D is unresolved. CDR3 length equals 14 residues. Germline V gene data show CDR1 as MNHEY and CDR2 as SVGAGI. The V end was cut by 0 bases, the J end by 0 bases, with 5 bases between. CDR3 bases: TGTGCCAGCAGTTACTCGGCAGACCAAGAGACCCAGTACTTC. Translation: CASSYSADQETQYF.

CDR3 in DNA: TGTGCCTGGAACTCAGGGACTGAAGCTTTCTTT. It codes for CAWNSGTEAFF. V usage is TRBV30 and J usage is TRBJ1-1, with a possible D match to TRBD1 (5 bases). Between the trimmed V and J ends, which lost 4 bases and 5 bases, there was a span of 8 bases. The germline V gene encodes CDR1 GTSNPN and CDR2 SVGIG (reference sequence). The CDR3 covers 11 residues.

This chain links TRBV4-3 with TRBJ2-2; D is possibly TRBD2 (7 bases). Germline lookup yields CDR1 LGHNA and CDR2 YSLEER. The CDR3 has 18 residues. Trimming took off 0 bases at V and 6 bases at J, with 20 bases between the two ends. The CDR3 here is CASSQDGGGGLSSGELFF. CDR3 in DNA: TGCGCCAGCAGCCAAGACGGGGGCGGGGGACTTTCATCCGGGGAGCTGTTTTTT.

The rearrangement uses TRBV3-1 (or the pseudogene TRBV3-2) and TRBJ2-7; 9 bases fit TRBD1. V shed 4 bases, J shed 2 bases, and the junction held 6 bases outside the gene matches. CDR1 and CDR2 (germline): LGHDT, YNNKEL (reference sequence). There are 15 residues in the CDR3. This CDR3 is CASSRDRGATYEQYF. The CDR3 bases are TGTGCCAGCAGCCGAGACAGGGGGGCCACCTACGAGCAGTACTTC.

The J gene is TRBJ2-7, the V gene TRBV5-4; the match to TRBD1 covers 11 bases. The trim removed 3 bases at V and 6 bases at J, leaving 2 bases unmatched. CDR3 length: 13 amino acids. Per the germline V gene, CDR1 is SGHNT and CDR2 is YYREEE (reference sequence). CDR3 region: CASSWDRGSEQYF. DNA of the CDR3: TGTGCCAGCAGCTGGGACAGGGGGTCCGAGCAGTACTTC.

J is TRBJ2-3 and V is TRBV7-2; tentative D call: TRBD2 (5 bases). The germline V and J ends were trimmed by 1 base and 5 bases, with 13 bases remaining between them. Germline V CDR1 and CDR2: SGHTA, FQGNSA. This CDR3 has 15 amino acids. DNA of the CDR3: TGTGCCAGCAGCTTAGTCGGAGCGGAAGGAGATACGCAGTATTTT. This translates into CASSLVGAEGDTQYF.

A remark on this clone: Other nucleotide sequences from this sample produce the same CDR3. The rearrangement uses TRBV6-5 and TRBJ2-5, with D hard to call. V gave up 8 bases and J gave up 1 base, with 5 bases separating them. CDR3 length equals 11 residues. From germline, CDR1 is MNHEY and CDR2 SVGAGI. CDR3 in DNA: TGTGCCAGCTCTAGCCAAGAGACCCAGTACTTC. It codes for CASSSQETQYF.

This clone appeared once. The V call is TRBV5-4, the J call TRBJ2-5, with 12 bases lining up with TRBD2. V lost 0 bases and J lost 4; bases outside the gene matches: 1. Germline CDR1 and CDR2: SGHNT and YYREEE (reference sequence). CDR3 length equals 15 residues. This chain's CDR3 is CASSLELAGGETQYF. CDR3 sequence (DNA): TGTGCCAGCAGCTTGGAACTAGCGGGAGGAGAGACCCAGTACTTC. Full variable domain (missing parts from reference TRBV5-4 and TRBJ2-5): ETGVTQSPTHLIKTRGQQVTLRCSSQSGHNTVSWYQQALGQGPQFIFQYYREEENGRGNFPPRFSGLQFPNYSSELNVNALELDDSALYLCASSLELAGGETQYFGPGTRLLVL.

The rearrangement joins TRBV19 to TRBJ1-2; D is possibly TRBD1 (6 bases). The germline CDR1 and CDR2 sequences are LNHDA and SQIVND (reference sequence). V lost 3 bases to trimming and J lost 2 bases, with 19 bases between them. The CDR3 totals 17 residues. CDR3: CASSIPSLRDTNYGYTF. The CDR3 DNA reads TGTGCCAGTAGTATCCCCTCCCTACGGGACACCAACTATGGCTACACCTTC.

V usage is TRBV7-8 and J usage is TRBJ1-1, with D possibly matching TRBD1 (5 bases). Trimming left V 3 bases short and J 1 base short, with 12 bases between. Looked up from germline, CDR1 is SGHVS and CDR2 is FQNEAQ. The length of the CDR3 is 15 residues. As DNA, the CDR3 is TGTGCCAGCAGCTTCCAGGGAACCCCGAACACTGAAGCTTTCTTT. Protein product: CASSFQGTPNTEAFF. Complete variable domain (other parts from reference TRBV7-8 and TRBJ1-1): GAGVSQSPRYKVAKRGQDVALRCDPISGHVSLFWYQQALGQGPEFLTYFQNEAQLDKSGLPSDRFFAERPEGSVSTLKIQRTQQEDSAVYLCASSFQGTPNTEAFFGQGTRLTVV.

This chain links TRBV4-3 with TRBJ2-7; 13 bases match TRBD2. CDR1 is LGHNA and CDR2 is YSLEER in the germline V gene. Losses at the gene ends were 3 bases for V and 9 bases for J; bases not matched to a gene: 14. The CDR3 loop spans 17 amino acids. In DNA, the CDR3 is TGCGCCAGCAGCCACTCCCTCCCCGGGACTAGCGGGACTGTGCAGTACTTC. This codes for CASSHSLPGTSGTVQYF.

The chain links TRBV30 to TRBJ1-2, with D possibly being TRBD1 (6 bases). V lost 0 bases and J 3 bases, leaving 8 bases between the germline ends. CDR1 is GTSNPN and CDR2 is SVGIG in the germline V gene (reference sequence). This CDR3 region has 13 residues. CDR3 sequence: CAWSVNRDYGYTF. Here the CDR3 DNA reads TGTGCCTGGAGTGTAAACAGGGACTATGGCTACACCTTC. Looking up the rest from reference TRBV30 and TRBJ1-2 gives the full variable domain: SQTIHQWPATLVQPVGSPLSLECTVEGTSNPNLYWYRQAAGRGLQLLFYSVGIGQISSEVPQNLSASRPQDRQFILSSKKLLLSDSGFYLCAWSVNRDYGYTFGSGTRLTVV.

The chain combines TRBV5-1 with TRBJ2-7; the match to TRBD1 covers 11 bases. The V gene end was trimmed by 0 bases and the J gene end by 9 bases; junction bases not matched to a gene: 5. CDR1 and CDR2 from the germline V gene are SGHRS and YFSETQ. The CDR3 runs 14 residues. CDR3 sequence: CASSLGTGGARQYF. In nucleotides, the CDR3 is TGCGCCAGCAGCTTGGGGACAGGGGGCGCGCGGCAGTACTTC.

This sequence joins TRBV4-2 and TRBJ1-1, with D tentatively TRBD1 (6 bases). This CDR3 comprises 15 residues. Germline V gives CDR1 LGHNA, CDR2 YNFKEQ. V was cut by 0 bases and J by 5 bases, with 13 bases left in between. The CDR3 is CASSQDWDTTTEAFF. DNA for the CDR3: TGTGCCAGCAGCCAAGATTGGGACACTACTACTGAAGCTTTCTTT.

The chain combines TRBV6-2 or TRBV6-3 with TRBJ2-5; 10 bases fit TRBD2. The CDR3 runs to 18 residues. Per the germline V gene, CDR1 is MNHEY and CDR2 is SVGEGT. Unmatched junction bases numbered 12, after V lost 1 base and J lost 4 bases. CDR3: CASSYLAGGIFGGETQYF. DNA for the CDR3: TGTGCCAGCAGTTACTTAGCGGGAGGAATTTTTGGGGGAGAGACCCAGTACTTC.

The J gene is TRBJ1-4, the V gene TRBV2; 7 nucleotides match TRBD1. The germline V gene encodes CDR1 SNHLY and CDR2 FYNNEI. The CDR3 spans 12 residues. The J segment lost 6 bases and the V segment lost 8 bases, leaving 3 bases of the junction unmatched. This CDR3 is CASRGTDEKLFF. The DNA of the CDR3 is TGTGCCAGCCGAGGGACAGATGAAAAACTGTTTTTT.

The sample holds a few counts of this clone. This chain uses TRBV7-3 with TRBJ2-7, with unresolved D. This CDR3 contains 14 residues. Trimming left V 5 bases short and J 0 bases short, with 11 bases between. CDR1 is SGHTA and CDR2 is FQGTGA in the germline V gene. In nucleotides, the CDR3 is TGTGCCAGCAGCCTTGGGCCCAGCTCCTACGAGCAGTACTTC. Protein sequence: CASSLGPSSYEQYF.

The chain links TRBV7-8 to TRBJ1-1; D is perhaps TRBD1 (5 bases). The germline V gene encodes CDR1 SGHVS and CDR2 FQNEAQ. CDR3 length: 15 amino acids. Trimming pared 4 bases from V and 4 bases from J, leaving 16 bases between. The CDR3 nucleotides read TGTGCCAGCAGCTCCGAGCGGGGGAGAAGCACTGAAGCTTTCTTT. Its protein product is CASSSERGRSTEAFF.

J is TRBJ2-3 and V is TRBV6-1, with 12 bases fitting TRBD2. The CDR3 contains 16 residues. In germline, CDR1 is MNHNS, CDR2 SASEGT. Losses at the gene ends were 4 bases for V and 4 bases for J; bases not matched to a gene: 6. DNA of the CDR3: TGTGCCAGCAGTGGACTAGCGGGAGTGAAGGCAGATACGCAGTATTTT. Its translation is CASSGLAGVKADTQYF.

The J gene is TRBJ2-3, the V gene TRBV30; the D is unclear. Germline V gives CDR1 GTSNPN, CDR2 SVGIG (reference sequence). Trimming left V 2 bases short and J 0 bases short, with 6 bases between. The CDR3 runs to 13 residues. The CDR3 loop reads CAWSSGSTDTQYF. Here the CDR3 DNA reads TGTGCCTGGAGTTCAGGAAGCACAGATACGCAGTATTTT.

The rearrangement uses TRBV6-6 and TRBJ1-1, with 7 bases matching TRBD1. The trim removed 6 bases at V and 7 bases at J, leaving 8 bases unmatched. This CDR3 is built from 13 residues. The germline CDR1 and CDR2 sequences are MNHNY and SVGAGI (reference sequence). In DNA form, the CDR3 reads TGTGCCAGCAGAAGAACAGGGGTGGATGAAGCTTTCTTT. It yields the protein CASRRTGVDEAFF.